This T cell receptor beta chain was found in a study of shared clonotypes between healthy human individuals. Regarding the study as a whole: Naive CD4 clonotype sharing across several donors was roughly 5%.

V lost 2 bases and J lost 6; bases outside the gene matches: 3. The CDR3 covers 13 residues. CDR1 is SEHNR, CDR2 FQNEAQ, per germline (reference sequence). Sequencing was performed with immunoSEQ multiplex PCR; in TCRdb, only in-frame clones are kept and a portion is missing. This table has some 680,000 clones, about three quarters appearing once. Note on this clone: Its antigen is as yet unknown.

The V call is TRBV7-9, the J call TRBJ1-2, with TRBD1 matching over 7 bases. The specimen was memory CD4+ T cells sorted from blood. Subset described: CD45RA-negative fraction. The TCR sequence derives from a woman in her 30s in good health. DNA of the CDR3: TGTGCCAGCAGCTTAAAGGGGGCAGATGGCTACACCTTC. Its translation: CASSLKGADGYTF.